The 30 T cell receptor beta chains in this list originate from one sample, sequenced in a study of T cells in Graves' hyperthyroidism and ophthalmopathy. The investigators amplified TCR beta CDR3 regions from RNA transcripts. TCR CDR3 regions were first amplified by RT-PCR with HTBI primers. TCRdb re-called the multiplex PCR reads with MiXCR, one entry per CDR3 protein. Altogether 550,000 to 650,000 distinct CDR3 sequences are present, 13% to 15% being singletons, with the ten largest covering 11% to 15%. The sequenced sample consisted of blood. These receptors all stem from a woman between 40 and 50 years old with Graves' hyperthyroidism.

This clonotype was picked up many times. This chain connects TRBV5-1 to TRBJ2-1; 8 bases map to TRBD2. Per the germline V gene, CDR1 is SGHRS and CDR2 is YFSETQ. CDR3 length equals 16 residues. V shed 1 base and J 6 bases; nucleotides not matched to a gene: 9. For the CDR3, the DNA is TGCGCCAGCAGCTTGAGACTAGCGCTCGGGAGCAATGAGCAGTTCTTC. Translation gives CASSLRLALGSNEQFF.

The V and J genes are TRBV6-2 or TRBV6-3 and TRBJ2-4; 7 nucleotides match TRBD2. This CDR3 comprises 16 residues. Germline CDR1 MNHEY, CDR2 SVGEGT. The J segment lost 0 bases and the V segment lost 6 bases, leaving 8 bases of the junction unmatched. CDR3 region: CASSSGGKLAKNIQYF. The CDR3 DNA reads as TGTGCCAGCAGCTCGGGAGGAAAACTAGCCAAAAACATTCAGTACTTC.

At least ten counts were recorded for this clonotype. J is TRBJ1-1 and V is TRBV2; 8 nucleotides align to TRBD1. Germline lookup yields CDR1 SNHLY and CDR2 FYNNEI. The CDR3 covers 13 residues. J was trimmed by 6 bases and V by 6 bases; bases with no gene match: 6. Written as DNA, the CDR3 is TGTGCCAGCAGACCGACAGGGGTATCTGAAGCTTTCTTT. Translation gives CASRPTGVSEAFF.

J is TRBJ2-5 and V is TRBV5-8; the match to TRBD2 covers 10 bases. V trimming: 3 bases; J trimming: 5 bases; junction bases outside the gene matches: 7. Germline V gene sequence: CDR1 SGHTS, CDR2 YDEGEE. The CDR3 is 15 amino acids. Here the CDR3 reads CASSSTSGYRETQYF. The CDR3, as DNA: TGTGCCAGCAGCTCGACTAGCGGGTATAGGGAGACCCAGTACTTC.

There are a few counts of this clonotype. The chain combines TRBV20-1 with TRBJ2-7, with 11 bases identical to TRBD2. CDR3 length equals 16 residues. The junction had 10 bases not matched to a gene; V was cut back by 3 bases and J by 3 bases. Per germline, CDR1 DFQATT and CDR2 SNEGSKA (reference sequence). The CDR3 here is CSASGQLAGGLYEQYF. The CDR3 DNA reads TGCAGTGCTAGTGGACAGCTAGCGGGAGGACTCTACGAGCAGTACTTC.

This clonotype showed up just a few times. The J gene is TRBJ1-1, the V gene TRBV11-2; TRBD1 agrees at 9 bases. Germline CDR1 reads SGHAT; CDR2 reads FQNNGV. The junction had 12 bases not matched to a gene; V was cut back by 6 bases and J by 13 bases. This CDR3 contains 13 residues. CDR3 residues: CASSSRDRVRGFF. In DNA form, the CDR3 reads TGTGCCAGCAGTTCCCGGGACAGGGTACGGGGTTTCTTT.

This clonotype was recorded at least ten times. The chain has TRBV27 and TRBJ2-2, with 8 bases identical to TRBD1. V gave up 1 base and J gave up 2 bases; unmatched junction bases: 12. Germline V lookup: CDR1 MNHEY, CDR2 SMNVEV (reference sequence). CDR3 length equals 19 residues. The CDR3 loop is CASSLFDGQGLFNTGELFF. The CDR3 region has the DNA TGTGCCAGCAGTTTATTTGACGGACAGGGCCTTTTTAACACCGGGGAGCTGTTTTTT.

The V and J genes are TRBV12-3 or TRBV12-4 and TRBJ1-5, with no clear D. Trimming left V 3 bases short and J 2 bases short, with 11 bases between. This CDR3 comprises 15 residues. The CDR3 region is CASSLVVLGNQPQHF. The CDR3 DNA reads as TGTGCCAGCAGTTTGGTGGTTTTGGGCAATCAGCCCCAGCATTTT.

This clonotype was seen repeatedly, ten times or more. This chain connects TRBV28 to TRBJ1-3; TRBD1 aligns across 10 bases. Per germline, CDR1 MDHEN and CDR2 SYDVKM. V lost 8 bases, J lost 3 bases, and 10 bases stayed unmatched. The CDR3 extends over 16 amino acids. As DNA, the CDR3 is TGTGCCAGCCGACGACAGGGGGCTTCTGGTGGAAACACCATATATTTT. Its translation: CASRRQGASGGNTIYF.

This clonotype was picked up a small number of times. J is TRBJ2-2 and V is TRBV4-1, with D perhaps matching TRBD1 (5 bases). The germline V gene has CDR1 MGHRA and CDR2 YSYEKL. Trimming removed 1 base at V and 0 bases at J, with 6 bases between. The CDR3 loop spans 15 amino acids. CDR3 coding DNA: TGCGCCAGCAGCCAAGTGACAGCGAACACCGGGGAGCTGTTTTTT. Amino acids: CASSQVTANTGELFF.

In this sample, this clonotype turned up many times. This chain links TRBV5-6 with TRBJ2-1; possible D gene TRBD1, 6 bases. The V end lost 4 bases, the J end lost 0 bases, and 20 bases lay between the germline ends. Looked up from germline, CDR1 is SGHDT and CDR2 is YYEEEE. The length of the CDR3 is 18 residues. The DNA of the CDR3 is TGTGCCAGCAGCCCAAACAACCTACAGGGTCCCTCCTACAATGAGCAGTTCTTC. It yields the protein CASSPNNLQGPSYNEQFF.

This chain connects TRBV5-1 to TRBJ1-4; D is ambiguous. Trimming stripped 4 bases from V and 0 bases from J, with 13 bases between. Germline CDR1 is SGHRS and CDR2 is YFSETQ. This CDR3 has 16 amino acids. The CDR3 bases are TGCGCCAGCAGCCCCGGGATGTCTGCAACTAATGAAAAACTGTTTTTT. It encodes CASSPGMSATNEKLFF.

This clonotype was recorded many times. The CDR3 sequence is CASSLGGQGYYEQYF. Here the CDR3 DNA reads TGTGCCAGCAGTTTAGGGGGACAGGGATACTACGAGCAGTACTTC. The rearrangement uses TRBV27 and TRBJ2-7; 9 nucleotides agree with TRBD1. Losses at the gene ends were 2 bases for V and 3 bases for J; bases not matched to a gene: 5. The CDR3 has 15 residues. The V gene's germline CDR1 is MNHEY and CDR2 SMNVEV (reference sequence).

Comments on this clonotype: A much more abundant neighbour one base away suggests this may be a read error. The gene calls are TRBV12-3 or TRBV12-4 and TRBJ2-2, with D perhaps TRBD2 (5 bases). V shed 6 bases and J shed 2 bases, with 10 bases lying between them. CDR3 length equals 14 residues. CDR3: CASSPDFNTGELFF. The DNA of the CDR3 is TGTGCCAGCAGCCCGGACTTTAACACCGGGGAGCTGTTTTTT.

Many counts were recorded for this clonotype. The V and J genes are TRBV28 and TRBJ2-5; possibly TRBD2 for D (5 bases). The ends were cut back, 8 bases at V and 1 base at J, with 14 bases in the middle. This CDR3 contains 14 residues. Germline CDR1 reads MDHEN; CDR2 reads SYDVKM. The CDR3 nucleotides are TGTGCCAGCTTCCTATCAGGAGGCCAAGAGACCCAGTACTTC. Translated: CASFLSGGQETQYF. Drawing the rest from reference TRBV28 and TRBJ2-5, the complete variable domain is DVKVTQSSRYLVKRTGEKVFLECVQDMDHENMFWYRQDPGLGLRLIYFSYDVKMKEKGDIPEGYSVSREKKERFSLILESASTNQTSMYLCASFLSGGQETQYFGPGTRLLVL.

This clonotype was recorded many times. V and J are TRBV11-3 and TRBJ2-1, with TRBD2 identical over 8 bases. Germline values: CDR1 SGHNT, CDR2 YENEEA. This CDR3 contains 15 residues. Trimming removed 1 base from V and 9 bases from J; junction bases left unmatched: 8. The CDR3 nucleotides are TGTGCCAGCAGCTTAGGGAGAGGACTAGCCGGTGAGCAGTTCTTC. Encoded protein: CASSLGRGLAGEQFF.

This clonotype was seen a handful of times. The chain employs TRBV9 and TRBJ2-5; D may be TRBD2 (6 bases). The CDR3 extends over 15 amino acids. Trimming left V 1 base short and J 4 bases short, with 14 bases between. The germline V gene has CDR1 SGDLS and CDR2 YYNGEE. The CDR3 DNA follows: TGTGCCAGCAGCGTATTTGGGGGGATTGGAGAGACCCAGTACTTC. Translation: CASSVFGGIGETQYF. Full variable domain (remainder filled in from reference TRBV9 and TRBJ2-5): DSGVTQTPKHLITATGQRVTLRCSPRSGDLSVYWYQQSLDQGLQFLIQYYNGEERAKGNILERFSAQQFPDLHSELNLSSLELGDSALYFCASSVFGGIGETQYFGPGTRLLVL.

This clonotype occurred many times. J is TRBJ1-5 and V is TRBV12-3 or TRBV12-4; 7 bases are a match to TRBD1. The CDR3 spans 17 residues. V lost 6 bases and J lost 3; bases outside the gene matches: 14. CDR3 amino acids: CASRPPGGGLNNQPQHF. CDR3 bases: TGTGCCAGCAGACCACCAGGGGGGGGGCTTAACAATCAGCCCCAGCATTTT.

This chain joins TRBV24-1 and TRBJ2-3, with D maybe TRBD2 (6 bases). The CDR3 is made up of 15 amino acids. The germline V and J ends were trimmed by 2 bases and 4 bases, with 12 bases remaining between them. Germline V gene data show CDR1 as KGHDR and CDR2 as SFDVKD. CDR3 sequence reads: CATSDSGRGPDTQYF. CDR3 nucleotide sequence: TGTGCCACCAGTGATTCCGGGAGAGGGCCAGATACGCAGTATTTT.

The chain employs TRBV10-3 and TRBJ1-3; the match to TRBD1 covers 8 bases. The CDR3 loop spans 17 amino acids. Unmatched junction bases numbered 10, after V lost 6 bases and J lost 0 bases. The germline gives CDR1 ENHRY, CDR2 SYGVKD. CDR3 DNA sequence: TGTGCCATCAGAATGGGAGGGACAGGACTCTCTGGAAACACCATATATTTT. Translation: CAIRMGGTGLSGNTIYF.

With regard to this clonotype: The conserved phenylalanine or tryptophan normally closing the CDR3 is absent here, so this likely arose from a read error. CDR3 protein: CSARALGSNTEAFS. CDR3 nucleotide sequence: TGCAGTGCTAGAGCATTGGGCAGCAACACTGAAGCTTTCTCT. The chain joins TRBV20-1 to TRBJ1-1; no definite D call. Between the trimmed V and J ends, which lost 1 base and 2 bases, there was a span of 11 bases. Germline V lookup: CDR1 DFQATT, CDR2 SNEGSKA (reference sequence). The CDR3 extends over 14 amino acids.

This clonotype turned up a few times. The genes are TRBV19 and TRBJ2-6; D is perhaps TRBD2 (6 bases). CDR1 LNHDA and CDR2 SQIVND come from the germline V gene (reference sequence). Between the trimmed V and J ends, which lost 3 bases and 6 bases, there was a span of 18 bases. This CDR3 region has 17 residues. The CDR3 loop is CASSITTGRTVANVLTF. CDR3 nucleotide sequence: TGTGCCAGTAGTATCACCACCGGGAGAACGGTGGCCAACGTCCTGACTTTC.

This chain connects TRBV6-1 to TRBJ2-2; D not certain. Germline V lookup: CDR1 MNHNS, CDR2 SASEGT. CDR3 size: 13 residues. The ends were cut back, 5 bases at V and 3 bases at J, with 7 bases in the middle. CDR3 nucleotides: TGTGCCAGCAGTCCTTGGGACACCGGGGAGCTGTTTTTT. This sequence encodes CASSPWDTGELFF.

The chain recombines TRBV20-1 with TRBJ1-5; TRBD1 might be the D (6 bases). CDR1 is DFQATT and CDR2 is SNEGSKA in the germline V gene (reference sequence). Trimming removed 5 bases from V and 4 bases from J, with 12 bases in between. This CDR3 has 13 amino acids. The CDR3 is CSALQGLNQPQHF. The CDR3 DNA reads as TGCAGTGCTCTTCAGGGGCTTAATCAGCCCCAGCATTTT.

The chain couples TRBV6-1 to TRBJ2-1, with TRBD2 matching over 12 bases. This CDR3 is 14 amino acids long. The germline V gene encodes CDR1 MNHNS and CDR2 SASEGT. V trimming: 7 bases; J trimming: 7 bases; junction bases outside the gene matches: 5. The CDR3 reads CASKRLAGDNEQFF. The CDR3 DNA follows: TGTGCCAGCAAAAGACTAGCGGGAGATAATGAGCAGTTCTTC.

For this clonotype: Without the conserved terminal phenylalanine or tryptophan, this CDR3 likely stems from a read error. The chain is built from TRBV5-1 and TRBJ2-5; 8 bases are a match to TRBD1. The CDR3 contains 14 residues. Unmatched junction bases numbered 5, after V lost 4 bases and J lost 3 bases. The germline CDR1 and CDR2 sequences are SGHRS and YFSETQ. The CDR3 DNA sequence: TGCGCCAGCAGCACGCTGGACAGGGAAGAGACCCAGTACCTC. It yields the protein CASSTLDREETQYL.

The chain joins TRBV10-2 to TRBJ2-7; D is perhaps TRBD2 (5 bases). In germline, CDR1 is WSHSY, CDR2 SAAADI. The CDR3 runs to 16 residues. The V and J ends lost 3 bases and 0 bases respectively, with 15 bases between them. CDR3 loop: CASSDVVREFSYEQYF. CDR3 bases: TGCGCCAGCAGTGACGTCGTGAGGGAGTTCTCCTACGAGCAGTACTTC.

In its sample, this clonotype was seen many times. The genes are TRBV10-3 and TRBJ2-5; no definite D call. Germline values: CDR1 ENHRY, CDR2 SYGVKD. V gave up 3 bases and J gave up 7 bases, with 12 bases separating them. There are 13 residues in the CDR3. Here the CDR3 DNA reads TGTGCCATCAGTGAACAGAGCTCAGGGACCCAGTACTTC. Its translation is CAISEQSSGTQYF.

There are a few counts of this clonotype. V usage is TRBV24-1 and J usage is TRBJ1-5, with 7 positions matching TRBD1. Germline CDR1 and CDR2: KGHDR and SFDVKD. This CDR3 contains 15 residues. Trimming cost V 5 bases and J 5 bases; bases outside gene matches: 8. CDR3 bases: TGTGCCACCAGTGGTACAGGGGTGGGGGATCAGCCCCAGCATTTT. The encoded protein is CATSGTGVGDQPQHF.

This clonotype was counted ten times or more. The V call is TRBV2, the J call TRBJ2-5, with TRBD2 matching over 14 bases. Losses at the gene ends were 0 bases for V and 1 base for J; bases not matched to a gene: 13. In germline, CDR1 is SNHLY, CDR2 FYNNEI. There are 21 residues in the CDR3. CDR3 nucleotides: TGTGCCAGCAGTGAAGCGGGGGCATACCGACTAGCGGGAGGGGTCCAAGAGACCCAGTACTTC. Protein: CASSEAGAYRLAGGVQETQYF.